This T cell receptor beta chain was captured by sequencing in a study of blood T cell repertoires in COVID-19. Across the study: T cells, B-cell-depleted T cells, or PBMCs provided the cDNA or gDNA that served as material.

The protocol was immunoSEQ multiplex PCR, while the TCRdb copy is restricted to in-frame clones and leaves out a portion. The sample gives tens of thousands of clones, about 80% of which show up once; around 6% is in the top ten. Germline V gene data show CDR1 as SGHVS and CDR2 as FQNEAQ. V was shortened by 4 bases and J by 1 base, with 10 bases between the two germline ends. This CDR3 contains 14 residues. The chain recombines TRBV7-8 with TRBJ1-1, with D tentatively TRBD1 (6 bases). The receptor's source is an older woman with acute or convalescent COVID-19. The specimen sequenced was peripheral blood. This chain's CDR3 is CASSSLGQNTEAFF. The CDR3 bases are TGTGCCAGCAGCTCCCTGGGACAGAACACTGAAGCTTTCTTT.